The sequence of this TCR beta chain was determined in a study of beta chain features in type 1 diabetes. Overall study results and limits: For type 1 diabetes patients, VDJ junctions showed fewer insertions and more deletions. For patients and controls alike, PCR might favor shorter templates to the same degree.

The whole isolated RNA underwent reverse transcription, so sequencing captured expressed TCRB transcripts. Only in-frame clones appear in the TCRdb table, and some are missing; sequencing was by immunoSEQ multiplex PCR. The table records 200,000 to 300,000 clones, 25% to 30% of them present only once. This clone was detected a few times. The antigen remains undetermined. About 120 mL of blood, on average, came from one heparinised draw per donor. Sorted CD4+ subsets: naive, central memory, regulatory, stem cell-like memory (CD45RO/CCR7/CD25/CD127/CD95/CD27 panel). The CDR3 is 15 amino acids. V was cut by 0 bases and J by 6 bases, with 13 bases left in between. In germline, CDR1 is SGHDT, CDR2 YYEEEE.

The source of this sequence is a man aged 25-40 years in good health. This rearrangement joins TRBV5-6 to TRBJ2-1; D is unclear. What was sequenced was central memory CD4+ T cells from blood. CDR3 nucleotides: TGTGCCAGCAGCTTGGCCGTGGGCCCCTCCAATGAGCAGTTCTTC. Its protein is CASSLAVGPSNEQFF.